This T cell receptor beta chain was captured by sequencing in a study of blood T cell repertoires in COVID-19. On the study more broadly: Specimens from acute and convalescent COVID-19 originated in the United States, Italy and Spain. T cells, B-cell-depleted T cells, or PBMCs provided the cDNA or gDNA that served as material.

V was shortened by 0 bases and J by 7 bases, with 10 bases between the two germline ends. This CDR3 has 13 amino acids. The germline gives CDR1 SGHDT, CDR2 YYEEEE. The Seattle site enrolled patients during active infection and followed them longitudinally. Assay: immunoSEQ multiplex PCR; the TCRdb copy retains only in-frame clones and omits some. Of some 500,000 clones listed, approximately 88% were seen once; the top ten hold around 7.8%. V usage is TRBV5-6 and J usage is TRBJ2-5, with D possibly TRBD1 on 6 matching bases. The receptor comes from a woman aged 45-60 years with COVID-19, enrolled during active disease. Sequencing was carried out using peripheral blood. The CDR3 reads CASSLGGPTTQYF. The DNA of the CDR3 is TGTGCCAGCAGCTTGGGGGGGCCGACGACCCAGTACTTC.